This T cell receptor beta chain was identified in a study of technical replicates of blood from a handful of donors. The trim removed 6 bases at V and 3 bases at J, leaving 4 bases unmatched. CDR3 length: 14 residues. CDR1 and CDR2 (germline): SNHLY, FYNNEI. Method: immunoSEQ multiplex PCR; TCRdb's copy keeps in-frame clones and lacks some. The table includes fewer than 70,000 clones, approximately 86% detected once. The V call is TRBV2, the J call TRBJ2-7; 11 bases line up with TRBD1. The sequence derives from a human donor in good health. Some clones in this sample may be carry-over from other donors' samples. Sequencing was done on a sample of PBMCs. The CDR3 sequence is CASRAGQGGYEQYF. CDR3 bases: TGTGCCAGCAGGGCGGGACAGGGGGGCTACGAGCAGTACTTC.